What follows describes a single T cell receptor beta chain. Its antigen is unidentified. The sample comes from a study of early T cells in non-severe SARS-CoV-2 infection. Study in general: Bulk RNA taken from unsorted whole blood was sequenced, leaving chains unpaired. Study findings and constraints: Matching with VDJdb favored anti-spike CD8 responses (missing private and CD4 specificities).

Trimming shortened V by 3 bases and J by 8 bases, and 11 bases separated the two germline ends. The CDR3 spans 12 residues. Germline CDR1 GTSNPN, CDR2 SVGIG (reference sequence). Attachment of unique molecular identifiers was made to individual cDNA molecules. TCRdb ran MiXCR on the 5' RACE reads and lists one entry per CDR3 protein. The table includes about 33,000 distinct CDR3 sequences, around 5.7% detected once. The chain couples TRBV30 to TRBJ2-1; D gene uncertain. The sequenced material came from whole blood. This receptor was taken from an adult who was a healthcare worker with PCR-confirmed SARS-CoV-2 infection or an uninfected control (not recorded which). The CDR3 DNA reads TGTGCCTGGAGCCCCATATGGGATGAGCAGTTCTTC. It yields the protein CAWSPIWDEQFF.